The sequence of this T cell receptor beta chain was determined in a study of response to subunit inactivated influenza vaccine. The study, taken as a whole, reports: Few new T cells, the authors suggested, are recruited by each seasonal influenza vaccination.

MiXCR, applied by TCRdb to the RT-PCR reads, yields one record per CDR3 protein. The table has 700,000 to 800,000 distinct CDR3 sequences, about 18% seen once. In this sample, this clonotype turned up a few times. Its antigen is not known. The CDR3 runs 13 residues. The junction had 8 bases not matched to a gene; V was cut back by 7 bases and J by 8 bases. Germline V gives CDR1 SQVTM, CDR2 ANQGSEA. This specimen consisted of PBMCs from blood, obtained 5 days after vaccination. V and J are TRBV29-1 and TRBJ1-4; 9 nucleotides align to TRBD1. This sequence originates from a man in his forties or fifties who received an inactivated influenza vaccine. CDR3 region: CSGQQGAGEKLFF. The CDR3 region has the DNA TGCAGCGGGCAACAGGGGGCTGGGGAAAAACTGTTTTTT.